These 28 T cell receptor beta chains originate from one sample sequenced in a study of control samples from healthy donors and cancer patients. The protocol was immunoSEQ multiplex PCR, while the TCRdb copy is restricted to in-frame clones and leaves out a portion. The table lists about 110,000 clones, over 75% of them singletons, with roughly 4% in the top ten. Sequenced sample: PBMCs. The receptors derive from a woman aged 60-70 years with lung cancer.

The J gene is TRBJ1-4, the V gene TRBV24-1, with TRBD1 identical over 7 bases. V was pared by 4 bases and J by 8 bases, with 3 bases of the junction left unmatched. Germline V gives CDR1 KGHDR, CDR2 SFDVKD. The CDR3 sequence is 13 residues long. CDR3 DNA sequence: TGTGCCACCAGTGACAGGGGGGAGGAAAAACTGTTTTTT. Protein sequence: CATSDRGEEKLFF.

The V and J genes are TRBV29-1 and TRBJ1-1; unclear D gene. CDR1 SQVTM and CDR2 ANQGSEA come from the germline V gene. This CDR3 is built from 13 residues. V lost 7 bases to trimming and J lost 0 bases, with 12 bases between them. The CDR3, as DNA: TGCAGCGCCTATAGAGGGCTGAACACTGAAGCTTTCTTT. This encodes CSAYRGLNTEAFF.

V gene TRBV19 combines with J gene TRBJ2-3, with TRBD2 as a possible D gene (6 bases). The germline CDR1 and CDR2 sequences are LNHDA and SQIVND (reference sequence). V lost 4 bases, J lost 5 bases, and 10 bases lay in between. The CDR3 is 13 amino acids. The CDR3 DNA is TGTGCCAGTAGTACGACCGGGGGAGATACGCAGTATTTT. This translates into CASSTTGGDTQYF.

This clone has a handful of counts. CDR3 protein: CASRWRADNSPLHF. The CDR3 DNA reads as TGTGCCAGCAGGTGGAGGGCGGATAATTCACCCCTCCACTTT. This chain connects TRBV27 to TRBJ1-6; D is uncertain. Between the trimmed V and J ends, which lost 6 bases and 5 bases, there was a span of 11 bases. Germline V gene sequence: CDR1 MNHEY, CDR2 SMNVEV (reference sequence). This CDR3 spans 14 amino acids.

This sequence joins TRBV3-1 (or the pseudogene TRBV3-2) and TRBJ1-2, with a weak D call TRBD1 (5 bases). The CDR3 covers 13 residues. CDR1 LGHDT and CDR2 YNNKEL come from the germline V gene (reference sequence). The ends were cut back, 4 bases at V and 5 bases at J, with 11 bases in the middle. CDR3 sequence reads: CASSLPGRYGYTF. The CDR3 DNA sequence: TGTGCCAGCAGCCTCCCAGGGAGGTATGGCTACACCTTC.

The chain is built from TRBV20-1 and TRBJ2-7; TRBD2 aligns across 7 bases. The CDR3 is made up of 18 amino acids. In germline, CDR1 is DFQATT, CDR2 SNEGSKA (reference sequence). The trim removed 3 bases at V and 6 bases at J, leaving 23 bases unmatched. This chain's CDR3 is CSASNVGGSSTEGPEQYF. The CDR3 nucleotides read TGCAGTGCTAGTAATGTTGGCGGGAGTTCTACTGAAGGGCCCGAGCAGTACTTC.

The chain employs TRBV7-2 and TRBJ1-2, with 7 bases lining up with TRBD1. CDR1 SGHTA and CDR2 FQGNSA come from the germline V gene. The length of the CDR3 is 15 residues. The V segment lost 3 bases and the J segment 4 bases; nucleotides outside the gene matches: 8. The CDR3 nucleotides read TGTGCCAGCAGCTTTGGACAGGTGGGGGCCTATGGCTACACCTTC. As protein: CASSFGQVGAYGYTF. The entire variable domain, with the rest obtained from reference TRBV7-2 and TRBJ1-2, is as follows: GAGVSQSPSNKVTEKGKDVELRCDPISGHTALYWYRQSLGQGLEFLIYFQGNSAPDKSGLPSDRFSAERTGGSVSTLTIQRTQQEDSAVYLCASSFGQVGAYGYTFGSGTRLTVV.

V is TRBV7-9 and J is TRBJ2-7, with D uncertain. The CDR3 extends over 13 amino acids. CDR1 SEHNR and CDR2 FQNEAQ come from the germline V gene (reference sequence). V dropped 5 bases and J dropped 5 bases, with 13 bases sitting between them. CDR3 sequence: CASSEDLRNEQYF. CDR3 nucleotides: TGTGCCAGCAGCGAAGACCTGAGAAACGAGCAGTACTTC.

The sample holds one count of this clone. The rearrangement uses TRBV2 and TRBJ2-1; 8 bases map to TRBD2. Germline values: CDR1 SNHLY, CDR2 FYNNEI. This CDR3 contains 15 residues. V shed 3 bases, J shed 4 bases, and the junction held 5 bases outside the gene matches. The CDR3 nucleotides are TGTGCCAGCAGTGATCAGAGCGGGGGATACAATGAGCAGTTCTTC. The encoded protein is CASSDQSGGYNEQFF.

The CDR3 here is CASSISGGLNTEAFF. The CDR3 DNA reads as TGTGCCAGCAGTATCTCAGGAGGATTGAACACTGAAGCTTTCTTT. The chain recombines TRBV6-6 with TRBJ1-1; D gene unclear. CDR3 size: 15 residues. V was trimmed by 5 bases and J by 0 bases, leaving 13 bases between them. Germline V gene sequence: CDR1 MNHNY, CDR2 SVGAGI (reference sequence).

This chain connects TRBV7-2 to TRBJ1-1; D not certain. Germline values: CDR1 SGHTA, CDR2 FQGNSA. V lost 4 bases and J 3 bases, leaving 12 bases between the germline ends. This CDR3 has 14 residues. This CDR3 is CASSSVAFDTEAFF. As DNA, the CDR3 is TGTGCCAGCAGCTCCGTGGCCTTTGACACTGAAGCTTTCTTT.

The gene calls are TRBV6-5 and TRBJ1-2, with a weak D call TRBD1 (5 bases). There are 13 residues in the CDR3. V shed 6 bases and J shed 8 bases, with 16 bases lying between them. CDR1 and CDR2 (germline): MNHEY, SVGAGI. The CDR3 nucleotides are TGTGCCAGCAGGACCCCGGGGACTCAAGGCTACACCTTC. It translates to CASRTPGTQGYTF.

This clone has only a few counts. V is TRBV12-3 or TRBV12-4 and J is TRBJ2-5; no clear D. The ends were cut back, 3 bases at V and 1 base at J, with 3 bases in the middle. This CDR3 comprises 12 residues. CDR3 sequence: CASSFPQETQYF. Here the CDR3 DNA reads TGTGCCAGCAGTTTCCCCCAAGAGACCCAGTACTTC.

CDR3 coding DNA: TGTGCCAGCAGTTTGAGGGGGCCAAGCACAGATACGCAGTATTTT. It translates to CASSLRGPSTDTQYF. The rearrangement joins TRBV6-2 or TRBV6-3 to TRBJ2-3; 7 bases map to TRBD1. CDR3 size: 15 residues. After removal of 4 bases from V and 0 bases from J, the junction contained 4 bases not matched to a gene. Germline V lookup: CDR1 MNHEY, CDR2 SVGEGT.

This chain connects TRBV7-3 to TRBJ2-5, with 7 positions matching TRBD2. The junction had 2 bases not matched to a gene; V was cut back by 0 bases and J by 1 base. The CDR3 totals 15 residues. Germline CDR1 reads SGHTA; CDR2 reads FQGTGA. The CDR3 region has the DNA TGTGCCAGCAGCTTAACAGCGGGGCCCCAAGAGACCCAGTACTTC. This codes for CASSLTAGPQETQYF. The entire variable domain, with the rest obtained from reference TRBV7-3 and TRBJ2-5, is as follows: GAGVSQTPSNKVTEKGKYVELRCDPISGHTALYWYRQSLGQGPEFLIYFQGTGAADDSGLPNDRFFAVRPEGSVSTLKIQRTERGDSAVYLCASSLTAGPQETQYFGPGTRLLVL.

This clone was counted only a few times. Within the sample, other DNA sequences also encode this same CDR3. CDR3 sequence: CASSLGQGGEKLFF. The DNA for the CDR3 is TGCGCCAGCAGCTTGGGACAGGGAGGTGAAAAACTGTTTTTT. This chain joins TRBV5-1 and TRBJ1-4; 7 bases match TRBD1. CDR1 and CDR2 (germline): SGHRS, YFSETQ. The V gene end was trimmed by 0 bases and the J gene end by 7 bases; junction bases not matched to a gene: 3. The CDR3 runs 14 residues.

This clone was detected only once. This chain connects TRBV7-2 to TRBJ1-5; weak D call: TRBD1 (6 bases). Looked up from germline, CDR1 is SGHTA and CDR2 is FQGNSA. Trimming shortened V by 5 bases and J by 5 bases, and 19 bases separated the two germline ends. The CDR3 runs 16 residues. The CDR3 DNA follows: TGTGCCAGCAGCCCGTCGCCACAGGGAGGCGATCAGCCCCAGCATTTT. This translates into CASSPSPQGGDQPQHF.

V and J are TRBV28 and TRBJ1-2; D uncertain. CDR3 length equals 14 residues. From germline, CDR1 is MDHEN and CDR2 SYDVKM. V was pared by 5 bases and J by 2 bases, with 12 bases between. The CDR3 coding sequence is TGTGCCAGCAGTCGCCGTTGGGAGAACTATGGCTACACCTTC. Amino acid sequence: CASSRRWENYGYTF.

This clone has a handful of counts. The chain joins TRBV7-9 to TRBJ2-7; the D call may be TRBD1 or TRBD2 (5 bases each). V lost 4 bases, J lost 3 bases, and 7 bases lay in between. The CDR3 is 12 amino acids. The germline CDR1 and CDR2 sequences are SEHNR and FQNEAQ (reference sequence). The CDR3 is CASSWDGYEQYF. The CDR3, as DNA: TGTGCCAGCAGCTGGGACGGCTACGAGCAGTACTTC.

The chain combines TRBV19 with TRBJ1-3; TRBD1 aligns across 9 bases. With V trimmed by 8 bases and J by 3 bases, 5 bases remained unmatched. The CDR3 spans 14 residues. In germline, CDR1 is LNHDA, CDR2 SQIVND (reference sequence). As DNA, the CDR3 is TGTGCCAGTGGGCGGACAGGGGATGGAAACACCATATATTTT. It encodes CASGRTGDGNTIYF.

The CDR3, as DNA: TGTGCCAGCAGCTCGGGGCCCCAGACCGGGGAGCTGTTTTTT. Translating gives CASSSGPQTGELFF. The chain couples TRBV5-5 to TRBJ2-2, with D possibly called TRBD1 or TRBD2 (5 bases each). Between the trimmed V and J ends, which lost 3 bases and 5 bases, there was a span of 11 bases. The CDR3 covers 14 residues. Per germline, CDR1 SGHKS and CDR2 YYEKEE (reference sequence).

This clone was detected once. The chain links TRBV6-2 or TRBV6-3 to TRBJ2-7; 13 bases agree with TRBD2. V gave up 6 bases and J gave up 4 bases; unmatched junction bases: 3. Germline V gives CDR1 MNHEY, CDR2 SVGEGT. This CDR3 region has 14 residues. The CDR3: CASSGTSGNYEQYF. CDR3 sequence (DNA): TGTGCCAGCAGCGGGACTAGCGGGAATTACGAGCAGTACTTC.

This chain uses TRBV12-5 with TRBJ2-7, with D tentatively TRBD1 (6 bases). Trimming pared 2 bases from V and 7 bases from J, leaving 9 bases between. Germline V gene sequence: CDR1 LGHNT, CDR2 FRNRAP. The CDR3 is made up of 12 amino acids. CDR3 DNA: TGTGCTAGTGGTTTGACCAGGGGTGAGCAGTACTTC. Residues: CASGLTRGEQYF.

V usage is TRBV7-9 and J usage is TRBJ1-1; no reliable D call. This CDR3 contains 12 residues. Trimming left V 4 bases short and J 5 bases short, with 8 bases between. Germline CDR1 is SEHNR and CDR2 is FQNEAQ (reference sequence). CDR3 sequence: CASSYGLTEAFF. As DNA, the CDR3 is TGTGCCAGCAGCTATGGTCTTACTGAAGCTTTCTTT. Full variable domain (outside the CDR3, taken from reference TRBV7-9 and TRBJ1-1): DTGVSQNPRHKITKRGQNVTFRCDPISEHNRLYWYRQTLGQGPEFLTYFQNEAQLEKSRLLSDRFSAERPKGSFSTLEIQRTEQGDSAMYLCASSYGLTEAFFGQGTRLTVV.

This rearrangement joins TRBV14 to TRBJ2-1, with 8 bases lining up with TRBD2. V lost 4 bases and J lost 15; bases outside the gene matches: 8. The CDR3 is made up of 12 amino acids. The germline gives CDR1 SGHDN, CDR2 FVKESK. CDR3 nucleotide sequence: TGTGCCAGCAGCCCCCTAGCGGGCAGAACGTTCTTC. Encoded protein: CASSPLAGRTFF.

The rearrangement joins TRBV6-5 to TRBJ2-7; 7 bases fit TRBD1. CDR1 MNHEY and CDR2 SVGAGI come from the germline V gene. The CDR3 loop spans 16 amino acids. V gave up 0 bases and J gave up 3 bases; unmatched junction bases: 8. CDR3 sequence reads: CASSYSGTVTDYEQYF. DNA of the CDR3: TGTGCCAGCAGTTACTCAGGGACAGTGACGGACTACGAGCAGTACTTC.

The V and J genes are TRBV9 and TRBJ2-3, with 12 bases that match TRBD2. Germline values: CDR1 SGDLS, CDR2 YYNGEE. The CDR3 consists of 15 residues. The V and J ends lost 0 bases and 7 bases, in that order; junction bases with no gene match: 3. DNA of the CDR3: TGTGCCAGCAGCGTAGGTGGACTAGCGGGGCATACGCAGTATTTT. Its translation: CASSVGGLAGHTQYF.

The chain uses TRBV7-2 and TRBJ2-7; the D gene is possibly TRBD2 (5 bases). V lost 5 bases and J lost 1, with 18 bases in between. The CDR3 sequence is 16 residues long. Germline V gene sequence: CDR1 SGHTA, CDR2 FQGNSA. In DNA, the CDR3 is TGTGCCAGCAGCCCATCGTCCACCCGGGGTTCCTACGAGCAGTACTTC. Amino acid sequence: CASSPSSTRGSYEQYF.